This T cell receptor (beta chain) originates from a study of T-cell reconstitution after alpha-beta-depleted transplantation in children. Preparing the TCRbeta library involved the use of unique molecular identifiers. TCRdb ran MiXCR on the PCR reads and lists one entry per CDR3 protein. The sample lists more than 550,000 distinct CDR3 sequences, about 10% occurring once. Trimming removed 8 bases at V and 1 base at J, with 8 bases between. This CDR3 is built from 12 residues. Germline loops: CDR1 SEHNR, CDR2 FQNEAQ (reference sequence). This chain connects TRBV7-9 to TRBJ2-5; D possibly matches TRBD1 or TRBD2 (5 bases each). This TCR derives from a human donor who donated a stem cell graft to a child with acute myeloid leukemia. The material was PBMCs from the stem cell graft donor, obtained from the stem cell graft. The DNA for the CDR3 is TGTGCCAGCGAGGGGATCCAAGAGACCCAGTACTTC. This sequence encodes CASEGIQETQYF.